The source of this TCR beta chain is a study of Tregs in tolerant kidney transplant recipients (dated by TCRdb to the late 2010s). Describing the broader study: The study used TCRbeta sequencing to identify donor-specific regulatory T cells before combined kidney and bone marrow transplantation, then tracked those cells after transplant. The paper's findings and limits, for the study overall: Expanding Tregs with activated donor B cells appeared to identify the most biologically relevant and donor-specific TCRbeta repertoire. PCR primers changed over time for some patients, so nucleotide-level comparison across those patients' samples was not possible. Biological reproducibility was not examined directly, but technical replication error appeared to be minimal. In tolerant patients, donor-specific Tregs expanded more than Tregs overall, which suggests antigen-driven rather than nonspecific expansion. The study was limited by small patient numbers, and the findings need validation in larger populations and under other immunosuppression protocols.

The meaning of the sample's time point label: 6 months after combined kidney and bone marrow transplant. Transplants used related donors with nonmyeloablative bone marrow transplantation; mixed chimerism was transient in the human trials. Thawed PBMCs were FACS-sorted into unstimulated Tregs (CD4+CD25+CD127-), CD4+ non-Tregs (CD4+CD25-), CD4 cells and CD8 cells. Several combined kidney and bone marrow transplant recipients from the ITN036ST trial were included as patients, and samples were available only from these trial subjects. Healthy control blood was processed by Ficoll density gradient to PBMCs and cryopreserved; patient PBMCs were collected before and after transplant. V is shortened by 6 bases, J by 2 bases, and the region joining them spans 6 bases. CDR1 MNHEY and CDR2 SVGAGI were looked up in the germline V gene. CDR3 length: 12 amino acids, cysteine to phenylalanine. Only the CDR3 part of the read is kept: 36 bases, read in frame from the first base.

With respect to this clone: Its antigen specificity is not known. No much larger clonotype is one base removed from it; base qualities were not supplied.

Genomic DNA was extracted from sorted cells with the QIAGEN DNeasy Blood and Tissue Kit for TCRbeta CDR3 sequencing. Through immunoSEQ, high-throughput TCRbeta CDR3 sequencing was done commercially, including PCR amplification with internal controls and bias correction. Concerning the study's data processing: Unique productive TCRbeta sequences were defined by CDR3 nucleotide sequence when primers matched and otherwise by CDR3 amino acid sequence together with Vbeta and Jbeta genes. To correct sorting error, sequences shared between sorted populations at a frequency ratio of 2:1 or less were removed; the rest were assigned to the higher population. A sequence was defined as donor-reactive if the sequence was expanded at least 5-fold in CFSE-low cells compared with unstimulated cells and had a frequency of at least 0.01% in CFSE-low cells. Repertoire divergence was quantified by Jensen-Shannon divergence calculated from the top 100 TCRbeta sequences ranked by frequency. When a sample had multiple sequencing runs, each run was corrected for sorting error separately and the runs were then pooled. The table was pulled from immuneACCESS by TCRdb, which kept in-frame rearrangements only. Such tables lose some clones; where checked, under half of the loss comes from unresolved V genes, and the rest has no known cause. The V and J calls and clone size come from that table; D and trimming were worked out from the DNA. This sample has about 64,000 clones in its table, and around 87% of those were observed once. The leading ten clones occupy approximately 3.9% of the sample.

The material sequenced was CD4+ T cells from blood (PBMCs), taken 6 months after the transplant. The receptor chain draws on TRBV6-5 and TRBJ2-3; the D gene cannot be resolved reliably. This TCR was sampled from a human patient who received a combined kidney and bone marrow transplant. Following a transplant, a fraction of the T cells may be traceable to the graft donor. DNA sequence: TGTGCCAGCAGCAGATCCACAGATACGCAGTATTTT. This yields the protein CASSRSTDTQYF.